The 3 T cell receptor beta chains reported below all come from one sample, sequenced in a study of glioma-infiltrating T cells. TCR alpha and beta CDR3 regions were amplified from RNA using iRepertoire nested multiplex PCR. TCRdb fed the multiplex PCR reads into MiXCR, producing one record per CDR3 protein. The table shows approximately 110,000 distinct CDR3 sequences, with 20% to 25% occurring only once. Sequencing was done on a sample of glioma tissue, nonneoplastic brain tissue, or PBMCs (not recorded which). The receptor source for this set is a human donor with low-grade glioma or glioblastoma, undergoing nonglioma brain surgery, or in good health (not recorded which).

This clonotype occurred many times. V is TRBV20-1 and J is TRBJ2-5, with TRBD1 matching over 11 bases. The V gene's germline CDR1 is DFQATT and CDR2 SNEGSKA (reference sequence). J lost 4 bases, V lost 2 bases, and 3 bases had no gene match. CDR3 length: 14 amino acids. The CDR3 DNA is TGCAGTGCTAGACATGGGACAGGGGGAGAGACCCAGTACTTC. It translates to CSARHGTGGETQYF.

This clonotype was counted many times. The V and J genes are TRBV28 and TRBJ2-3; TRBD1 aligns across 7 bases. Germline V gene sequence: CDR1 MDHEN, CDR2 SYDVKM. The V segment lost 8 bases and the J segment 6 bases; nucleotides outside the gene matches: 8. The CDR3 runs 13 residues. CDR3 DNA: TGTGCCAGCTTCGACAGGGTCGTGGATACGCAGTATTTT. Translated, it gives CASFDRVVDTQYF. Based on the CDR3 plus reference TRBV28 and TRBJ2-3, the full variable domain is DVKVTQSSRYLVKRTGEKVFLECVQDMDHENMFWYRQDPGLGLRLIYFSYDVKMKEKGDIPEGYSVSREKKERFSLILESASTNQTSMYLCASFDRVVDTQYFGPGTRLTVL.

As regards this clonotype: With a much larger clone just one base away, this may be a read error. This chain connects TRBV6-6 to TRBJ2-7, with D possibly being TRBD1 or TRBD2 (5 bases each). The V end lost 8 bases, the J end lost 0 bases, and 20 bases lay between the germline ends. Germline V gene data show CDR1 as MNHNY and CDR2 as SVGAGI (reference sequence). The CDR3 is 16 residues long. The CDR3 reads CASGLNPGLISYEQYF. As DNA, the CDR3 is TGTGCCAGCGGTCTCAACCCGGGGCTCATCTCCTACGAGCAGTACTTC.